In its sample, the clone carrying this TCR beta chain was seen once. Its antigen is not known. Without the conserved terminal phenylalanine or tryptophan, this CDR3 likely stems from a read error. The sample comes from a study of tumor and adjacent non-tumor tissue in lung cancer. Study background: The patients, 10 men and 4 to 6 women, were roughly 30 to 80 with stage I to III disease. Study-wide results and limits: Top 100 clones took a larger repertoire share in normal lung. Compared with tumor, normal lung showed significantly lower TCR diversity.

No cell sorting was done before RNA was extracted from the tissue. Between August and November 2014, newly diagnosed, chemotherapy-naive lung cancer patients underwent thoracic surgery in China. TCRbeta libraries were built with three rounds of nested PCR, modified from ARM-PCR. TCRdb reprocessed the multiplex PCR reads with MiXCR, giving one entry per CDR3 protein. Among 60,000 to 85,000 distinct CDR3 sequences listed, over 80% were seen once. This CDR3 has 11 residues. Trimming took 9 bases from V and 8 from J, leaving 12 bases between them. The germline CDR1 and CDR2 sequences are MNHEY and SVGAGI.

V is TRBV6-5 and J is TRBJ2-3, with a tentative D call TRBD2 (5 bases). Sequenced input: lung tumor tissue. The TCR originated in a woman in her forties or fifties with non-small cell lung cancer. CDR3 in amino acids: CARLERGTQYL. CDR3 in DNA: TGTGCCAGACTAGAGCGAGGTACGCAGTATTTA.